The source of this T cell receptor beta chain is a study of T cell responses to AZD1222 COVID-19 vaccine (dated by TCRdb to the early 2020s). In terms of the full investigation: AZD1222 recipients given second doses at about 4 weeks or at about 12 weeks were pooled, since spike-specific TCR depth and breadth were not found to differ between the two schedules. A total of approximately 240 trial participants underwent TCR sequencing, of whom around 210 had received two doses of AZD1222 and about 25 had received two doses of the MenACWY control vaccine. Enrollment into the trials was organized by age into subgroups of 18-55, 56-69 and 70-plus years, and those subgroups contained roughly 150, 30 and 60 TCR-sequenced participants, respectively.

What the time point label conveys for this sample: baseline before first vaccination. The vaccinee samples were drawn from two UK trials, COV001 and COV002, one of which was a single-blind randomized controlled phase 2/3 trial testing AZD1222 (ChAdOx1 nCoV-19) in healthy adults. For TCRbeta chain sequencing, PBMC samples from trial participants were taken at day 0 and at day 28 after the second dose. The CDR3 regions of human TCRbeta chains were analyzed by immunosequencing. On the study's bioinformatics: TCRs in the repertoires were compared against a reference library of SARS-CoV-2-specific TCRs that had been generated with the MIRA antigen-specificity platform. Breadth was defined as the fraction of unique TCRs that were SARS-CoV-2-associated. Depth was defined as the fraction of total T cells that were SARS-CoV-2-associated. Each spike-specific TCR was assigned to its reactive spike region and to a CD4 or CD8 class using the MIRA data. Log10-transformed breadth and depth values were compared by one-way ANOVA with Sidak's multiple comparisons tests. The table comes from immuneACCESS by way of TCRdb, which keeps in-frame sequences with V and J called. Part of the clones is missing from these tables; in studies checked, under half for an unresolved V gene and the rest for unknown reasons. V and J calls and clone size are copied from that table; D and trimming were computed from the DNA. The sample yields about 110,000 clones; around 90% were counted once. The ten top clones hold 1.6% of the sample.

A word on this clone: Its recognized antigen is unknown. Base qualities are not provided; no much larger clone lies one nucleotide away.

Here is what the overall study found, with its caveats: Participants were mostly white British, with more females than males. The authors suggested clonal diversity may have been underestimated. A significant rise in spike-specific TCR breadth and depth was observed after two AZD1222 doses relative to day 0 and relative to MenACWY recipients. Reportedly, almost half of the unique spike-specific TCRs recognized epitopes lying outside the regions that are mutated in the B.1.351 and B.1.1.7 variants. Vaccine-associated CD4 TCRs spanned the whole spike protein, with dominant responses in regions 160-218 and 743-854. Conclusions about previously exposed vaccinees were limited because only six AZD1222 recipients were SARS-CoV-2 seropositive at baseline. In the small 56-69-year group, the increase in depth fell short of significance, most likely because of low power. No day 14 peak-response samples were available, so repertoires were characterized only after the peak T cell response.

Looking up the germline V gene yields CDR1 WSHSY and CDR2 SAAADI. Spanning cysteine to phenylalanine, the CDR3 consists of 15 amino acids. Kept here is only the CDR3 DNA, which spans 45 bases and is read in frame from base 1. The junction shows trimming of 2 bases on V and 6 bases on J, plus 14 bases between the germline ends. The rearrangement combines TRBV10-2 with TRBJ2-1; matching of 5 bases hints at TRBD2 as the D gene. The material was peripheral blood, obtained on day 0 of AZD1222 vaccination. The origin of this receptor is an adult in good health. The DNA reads TGCGCCAGCAGTGAGGGGCTAGCTGGTAGCAATGAGCAGTTCTTC. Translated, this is CASSEGLAGSNEQFF.